The rows below give T cell receptor beta chains drawn from one sample of a study of metastatic and nonmetastatic thyroid tumors. TCRdb re-analyzed the PCR reads through MiXCR. The sample yields about 20,000 clones, roughly a third seen once. The sample consisted of tumor tissue. These receptor sequences come from a female donor with papillary thyroid cancer or a benign thyroid nodule (not recorded which). Some clones in this sample may be carry-over from other donors' samples. The CDR3 runs from the conserved cysteine through the conserved F or W. A D gene is named only where the DNA matches it firmly. Clone sizes are given selectively: once, few, many, or a class where the clone is expanded.

TRBV20-1,TRBJ2-7,TRBD2,-,TGCAGTGCTTTGGGACTAGCGGGGGACTCCTACGAGCAGTACTTC,CSALGLAGDSYEQYF
TRBV19,TRBJ2-5,TRBD2,many,TGTGCCAGTAGTATCCCCGGGGGGCAAGAGACCCAGTACTTC,CASSIPGGQETQYF
TRBV11-2,TRBJ1-2,-,-,TGTGCCAGCAGCTTGGGCAATGGCTACACCTTC,CASSLGNGYTF
TRBV20-1,TRBJ1-1,TRBD1,-,TGCAGTGCGACAGGGACGGCGAACACTGAAGCTTTCTTT,CSATGTANTEAFF
TRBV10-3,TRBJ2-2,-,few,TGTGCCATCAGTGAAAACGGAAACACCGGGGAGCTGTTTTTT,CAISENGNTGELFF
TRBV9,TRBJ2-1,TRBD2,once,TGTGCCAGCAGCGTTTACTGGGGAGGGAAGGACGGGACCTACAATGAGCAGTTCTTC,CASSVYWGGKDGTYNEQFF
TRBV20-1,TRBJ2-7,-,-,TGCAGTGCTAGAGGGCGCCAGACCTACGAGCAGTACTTC,CSARGRQTYEQYF
TRBV7-9,TRBJ2-7,TRBD1,-,TGTGCCAGCAGCTTAAAGGGACAGGGATTTTCCGAGCAGTACTTC,CASSLKGQGFSEQYF
TRBV6-1,TRBJ2-7,-,-,TGTGCCAGCAGAACGGGCTCGGGACTGAACTACGAGCAGTACTTC,CASRTGSGLNYEQYF
TRBV28,TRBJ2-7,-,few,TGTGCCAGCAGTGCCCGACAGGGAGGCAAGTACGAGCAGTACTTC,CASSARQGGKYEQYF
TRBV6-1,TRBJ2-7,TRBD1,many,TGTGCCAGCACCGACAGGGGCTTTACTACCTACGAGCAGTACTTC,CASTDRGFTTYEQYF
TRBV7-9,TRBJ1-2,-,-,TGTGCCAGCAGCTGGGGGTTAGGTGAAGTCGGGGCCACCTTC,CASSWGLGEVGATF
TRBV19,TRBJ2-3,TRBD1,-,TGTGCCAGTAGTGACAGGGTTACGCAGTATTTT,CASSDRVTQYF
TRBV11-2,TRBJ2-1,TRBD2,-,TGTGCCAGCAGCCCATGGACTAGCGGGGGCGGGAATGAGCAGTTCTTC,CASSPWTSGGGNEQFF
TRBV15,TRBJ2-2,-,few,TGTGCCACCAGCAGAGATAGCTGGGGGCAGGCTGGGGAGCTGTTTTTT,CATSRDSWGQAGELFF
TRBV4-2,TRBJ2-2,TRBD1,once,TGTGCCAGCAGCCCCGGGACAGGGGACACCGGGGAGCTGTTTTTT,CASSPGTGDTGELFF
TRBV11-1,TRBJ2-7,-,-,TGTGCCAGCAGCTCCCCGACGATGGGGGAAACATACGAGCAGTACTTC,CASSSPTMGETYEQYF
TRBV18,TRBJ2-7,-,-,TGTGCCAGCTCACCCCCGAACTACGAGCAGTACTTC,CASSPPNYEQYF
TRBV6-2/TRBV6-3,TRBJ2-7,-,few,TGTGCCAGCAGTGAAACTAGATTATCCTACGAGCAGTACTTC,CASSETRLSYEQYF
TRBV28,TRBJ1-1,-,few,TGTGCCAGCAGTTTGCCCAACCTGAACACTGAAGCTTTCTTT,CASSLPNLNTEAFF
TRBV6-1,TRBJ1-5,-,-,TGTGCCAGCAGTGCAGGGCCCAATCAGCCCCAGCATTTT,CASSAGPNQPQHF
TRBV6-1,TRBJ2-7,-,-,TGTGCCAGCAGGTGGACAGATAACTACGAGCAGTACTTC,CASRWTDNYEQYF
TRBV4-1,TRBJ1-5,-,once,TGCGCCAGCAGCCAAGGACGGGATCAGCCCCAGCATTTT,CASSQGRDQPQHF
TRBV20-1,TRBJ1-2,-,-,TGCAGTGCCATTACAGGGTTAAACTATGGCTACACCTTC,CSAITGLNYGYTF
TRBV25-1,TRBJ2-2,TRBD1,few,TGTGCCAGCAGTGAAAGTACCGGACAGGGGGTTTCCGGGGAGCTGTTTTTT,CASSESTGQGVSGELFF
TRBV20-1,TRBJ1-2,-,-,TGCAGTGCTAGAGATCAGGGACTCGAGAACTATGGCTACACCTTC,CSARDQGLENYGYTF
TRBV5-1,TRBJ1-2,-,-,TGCGCCAGCAGCCCACACCAGGGTGGCTATGGCTACACCTTC,CASSPHQGGYGYTF
TRBV27,TRBJ2-7,TRBD2,few,TGTGCCAGCAGTAGGACCGGGACTAGCGGGGGGCTTTCAAACGAGCAGTACTTC,CASSRTGTSGGLSNEQYF
TRBV20-1,TRBJ2-1,TRBD2,few,TGCAGTGCCCAGACTAGCGGCCGAGCGACCTACAATGAGCAGTTCTTC,CSAQTSGRATYNEQFF
TRBV10-1,TRBJ2-3,-,-,TGCGCCAGCACTTCCCCTACACGGGATACGCAGTATTTT,CASTSPTRDTQYF
TRBV20-1,TRBJ1-5,TRBD1,once,TGCAGTGCCCGTACGGGGACAGGGGGCTCGCCCCAGCATTTT,CSARTGTGGSPQHF
TRBV9,TRBJ1-1,TRBD1,-,TGTGCCAGCGGACGAGCCCTACAGGGGGCCGGGATAGGCGCTGAAGCTTTCTTT,CASGRALQGAGIGAEAFF
TRBV5-1,TRBJ2-2,TRBD2,once,TGCGCCAGCGGGACAGGACTAGCGGGGGTCAGCACCGGGGAGCTGTTTTTT,CASGTGLAGVSTGELFF
TRBV11-1,TRBJ2-7,TRBD1,-,TGTGCCAGCAGCCCGAAGGGACAGGGTGACTCCTACGAGCAGTACTTC,CASSPKGQGDSYEQYF
TRBV28,TRBJ2-3,TRBD1,-,TGTGCCAGCAGTTTGAGGAGGGTTTACAGGGGGCCCGGATATACGCAGTATTTT,CASSLRRVYRGPGYTQYF
TRBV6-5,TRBJ2-7,TRBD1,many,TGTGCCAGCGGTTTCGGGACAGGGTTTAACGAGCAGTACTTC,CASGFGTGFNEQYF
TRBV7-3,TRBJ1-6,TRBD1,-,TGTGCCAGCAGTGAAACAGGGGGCTTAGGTTCACCCCTCCACTTT,CASSETGGLGSPLHF
TRBV12-3/TRBV12-4,TRBJ2-7,-,few,TGTGCCAGCAGTGGGAGCGCCGTTCGGGAGCAGTACTTC,CASSGSAVREQYF
TRBV20-1,TRBJ2-1,TRBD2,-,TGCAGTGCTAGAGAATTCGGACTAGCGGGATACAATGAGCAGTTCTTC,CSAREFGLAGYNEQFF
TRBV30,TRBJ1-2,-,-,TGTGCCTGGAGTGAGCTCCGGGGAGACTATGGCTACACCTTC,CAWSELRGDYGYTF
TRBV28,TRBJ2-7,-,few,TGTGCCAGCGCTGGGGCACCGATCAGGAGCGAGCAGTACTTC,CASAGAPIRSEQYF
TRBV28,TRBJ1-3,-,-,TGTGCCAGCAGTTTATTCGCAGGGGCCAGGGGAAACACCATATATTTT,CASSLFAGARGNTIYF
TRBV6-4,TRBJ2-1,-,-,TGTGCCAGCAGTGATGAAGGGGGTGAGCAGTTCTTC,CASSDEGGEQFF
TRBV28,TRBJ2-7,TRBD1,few,TGTGCCAGCAGTCCCCTGACAGGGGGAACCTACGAGCAGTACTTC,CASSPLTGGTYEQYF
TRBV28,TRBJ1-6,-,-,TGTGCCAGCAGGCGGGGTCATAATTCACCCCTCCACTTT,CASRRGHNSPLHF
TRBV27,TRBJ2-1,TRBD1,-,TGTGCCTCCGGGACAGGGGATTACAATGAGCAGTTCTTC,CASGTGDYNEQFF
TRBV7-3,TRBJ2-7,-,-,TGTGCCAGCAGCCTAGGCAGGGGTAACTACGAGCAGTACTTC,CASSLGRGNYEQYF
TRBV10-3,TRBJ1-6,TRBD1,-,TGTGCCATCAGCCCGACAGGGTTCGGTAATTCACCCCTCCACTTT,CAISPTGFGNSPLHF
TRBV20-1,TRBJ2-1,TRBD2,-,TGCAGTGCCATACTGCCTAGCGGGGTGCCGGATGAGCAGTTCTTC,CSAILPSGVPDEQFF
TRBV6-5,TRBJ2-7,TRBD1,few,TGTGCCAGTAGTTACCAATGGACAGGGGACTACGAGCAGTACTTC,CASSYQWTGDYEQYF
TRBV25-1,TRBJ1-1,-,-,TGTGCCAGCACTAGCGGAAACAGGGCCCGGGCTTTCTTT,CASTSGNRARAFF
TRBV5-1,TRBJ1-2,-,-,TGCGCCAGCAGCTTCTGGGTTCGGACACCCTATAACTATGGCTACACCTTC,CASSFWVRTPYNYGYTF